These 29 T cell receptor beta chains originate from one sample sequenced in a study of blood T cell repertoires in COVID-19. Measured with immunoSEQ multiplex PCR; TCRdb has only the in-frame clones, and not every one. Of hundreds of thousands of clones listed, approximately 90% are singletons. Source material: peripheral blood. All receptors come from a man aged 60 to 75 with COVID-19, enrolled during active disease.

CDR3 nucleotides: TGTGCCAGTAGGCCTCCGACAGCAGATACGCAGTATTTT. Translating it yields CASRPPTADTQYF. The chain uses TRBV19 and TRBJ2-3; D perhaps matches TRBD1 (5 bases). Looked up from germline, CDR1 is LNHDA and CDR2 is SQIVND (reference sequence). Trimming pared 6 bases from V and 4 bases from J, leaving 11 bases between. The CDR3 runs to 13 residues.

The chain links TRBV19 to TRBJ2-7; D not resolved. The length of the CDR3 is 15 residues. Germline V gene sequence: CDR1 LNHDA, CDR2 SQIVND (reference sequence). V lost 2 bases, J lost 0 bases, and 11 bases lay in between. For the CDR3, the DNA is TGTGCCAGTAGTATACTCGGGTTTCCCTCCTACGAGCAGTACTTC. Its protein is CASSILGFPSYEQYF.

The rearrangement links TRBV20-1 to TRBJ2-3; no firm D call. Germline lookup yields CDR1 DFQATT and CDR2 SNEGSKA (reference sequence). Trimming cost V 3 bases and J 0 bases, with 16 bases left between them. The length of the CDR3 is 16 residues. The CDR3 nucleotides are TGCAGTGCTAGTTCCCCCATGTACTCTAGCACAGATACGCAGTATTTT. It is translated as CSASSPMYSSTDTQYF.

The chain uses TRBV19 and TRBJ2-7; 12 bases align to TRBD2. Germline V lookup: CDR1 LNHDA, CDR2 SQIVND (reference sequence). J gave up 4 bases and V 5 bases, and 3 bases lay outside the gene matches. The CDR3 loop spans 14 amino acids. The CDR3 DNA reads TGTGCCAGTAGTGTCGGACTAGCGGGGTACGAGCAGTACTTC. Translated, it gives CASSVGLAGYEQYF. Full variable domain (missing parts from reference TRBV19 and TRBJ2-7): DGGITQSPKYLFRKEGQNVTLSCEQNLNHDAMYWYRQDPGQGLRLIYYSQIVNDFQKGDIAEGYSVSREKKESFPLTVTSAQKNPTAFYLCASSVGLAGYEQYFGPGTRLTVT.

The chain uses TRBV7-9 and TRBJ1-2; D gene unclear. The CDR3 totals 13 residues. In germline, CDR1 is SEHNR, CDR2 FQNEAQ (reference sequence). The V end lost 1 base, the J end lost 4 bases, and 7 bases lay between the germline ends. DNA for the CDR3: TGTGCCAGCAGCTTAGTTCCTAGCTATGGCTACACCTTC. It is translated as CASSLVPSYGYTF.

The CDR3 sequence: CASSFGGPWRPGNTIYF. The CDR3 DNA follows: TGTGCCAGCAGCTTCGGCGGACCTTGGAGGCCTGGAAACACCATATATTTT. This sequence joins TRBV5-8 and TRBJ1-3; D ambiguous. V lost 2 bases and J 2 bases, leaving 17 bases between the germline ends. CDR3 length equals 17 residues. Germline V gene sequence: CDR1 SGHTS, CDR2 YDEGEE.

The rearrangement joins TRBV28 to TRBJ2-7; 9 bases are shared with TRBD1. Germline V gene sequence: CDR1 MDHEN, CDR2 SYDVKM. V was pared by 6 bases and J by 0 bases, with 6 bases of the junction left unmatched. The CDR3 is 15 residues long. The CDR3 coding sequence is TGTGCCAGCAGGGGGTGGGGACAGGGCTCCTACGAGCAGTACTTC. Encoded protein: CASRGWGQGSYEQYF.

V is TRBV7-9 and J is TRBJ2-7; 7 bases agree with TRBD1. Germline CDR1 is SEHNR and CDR2 is FQNEAQ (reference sequence). This CDR3 spans 14 amino acids. V gave up 5 bases and J gave up 5 bases; unmatched junction bases: 9. DNA for the CDR3: TGTGCCAGCAGCCCGGGACAGAGGACCAACGAGCAGTACTTC. This codes for CASSPGQRTNEQYF.

The CDR3 DNA reads as TGCGCCAGCACTGAAGGGGGTAGCGGGAGAATCACAGATACGCAGTATTTT. This translates into CASTEGGSGRITDTQYF. The gene calls are TRBV5-1 and TRBJ2-3, with 9 bases fitting TRBD2. V gave up 6 bases and J gave up 2 bases; unmatched junction bases: 13. The germline CDR1 and CDR2 sequences are SGHRS and YFSETQ. The CDR3 spans 17 residues.

This chain links TRBV5-1 with TRBJ2-1, with TRBD2 matching over 14 bases. Germline V lookup: CDR1 SGHRS, CDR2 YFSETQ. This CDR3 is built from 16 residues. V was pared by 4 bases and J by 10 bases, with 10 bases of the junction left unmatched. CDR3 amino acids: CASSTPGLAGAGEQFF. The CDR3 coding sequence is TGCGCCAGCAGCACTCCGGGACTAGCGGGAGCTGGCGAGCAGTTCTTC.

The chain links TRBV11-2 to TRBJ2-3, with no clear D. V lost 1 base and J 1 base, leaving 9 bases between the germline ends. Germline CDR1 and CDR2: SGHAT and FQNNGV. This CDR3 has 15 residues. The CDR3 coding sequence is TGTGCCAGCAGCTTAGTCCTATCTGGCACAGATACGCAGTATTTT. Translation gives CASSLVLSGTDTQYF.

This CDR3 is CASSYSGKLGNTIYF. CDR3 nucleotide sequence: TGTGCCAGCAGTTATTCGGGGAAACTCGGAAACACCATATATTTT. The V call is TRBV6-5, the J call TRBJ1-3; D uncertain. The CDR3 runs 15 residues. V lost 3 bases, J lost 4 bases, and 13 bases lay in between. Germline assignment: CDR1 MNHEY and CDR2 SVGAGI.

The V call is TRBV12-3 or TRBV12-4, the J call TRBJ2-2, with D unclear. The length of the CDR3 is 11 residues. Between the trimmed V and J ends, which lost 5 bases and 6 bases, there was a span of 4 bases. This chain's CDR3 is CASSSSGELFF. In nucleotides, the CDR3 is TGTGCCAGCAGTAGCTCCGGGGAGCTGTTTTTT.

This clone turned up a few times. The chain couples TRBV9 to TRBJ1-2, with a weak D call TRBD1 (6 bases). The CDR3 totals 16 residues. Deletions cut 4 bases from V and 4 bases from J, with 20 bases between. The germline V gene encodes CDR1 SGDLS and CDR2 YYNGEE. The CDR3 nucleotides are TGTGCCAGCAGCCCGACGGACAGCGATCTCTCCTATGGCTACACCTTC. It yields the protein CASSPTDSDLSYGYTF.

The chain combines TRBV4-3 with TRBJ2-3, with TRBD2 identical over 8 bases. CDR3 size: 16 residues. The germline gives CDR1 LGHNA, CDR2 YSLEER. The V gene end was trimmed by 1 base and the J gene end by 0 bases; junction bases not matched to a gene: 3. This chain's CDR3 is CASSQGSGGSTDTQYF. DNA of the CDR3: TGCGCCAGCAGCCAAGGAAGCGGGGGTAGCACAGATACGCAGTATTTT.

The rearrangement joins TRBV7-8 to TRBJ1-5; D may be TRBD1 (5 bases). CDR1 and CDR2 (germline): SGHVS, FQNEAQ. V was trimmed by 5 bases and J by 7 bases, leaving 27 bases between them. The CDR3 loop spans 18 amino acids. The CDR3 spells CASSIGAWRAQSRQPQHF. The DNA for the CDR3 is TGTGCCAGCAGCATTGGGGCCTGGAGGGCCCAAAGTAGACAGCCCCAGCATTTT.

This clone was counted only a few times. The chain recombines TRBV12-3 or TRBV12-4 with TRBJ1-1, with D possibly being TRBD1 (6 bases). The V gene lost 5 bases and the J gene lost 8 bases, with 15 bases spanning the gap. This CDR3 has 13 residues. CDR3 amino acids: CASSRGHIQEAFF. CDR3 bases: TGTGCCAGCAGTCGGGGACATATACAAGAAGCTTTCTTT.

V usage is TRBV6-4 and J usage is TRBJ2-3, with 7 bases fitting TRBD2. Germline V gene sequence: CDR1 MRHNA, CDR2 SNTAGT. The CDR3 is made up of 14 amino acids. Unmatched junction bases numbered 6, after V lost 5 bases and J lost 4 bases. CDR3 region: CASSYGGFADTQYF. The CDR3 bases are TGTGCCAGCAGTTACGGGGGGTTCGCAGATACGCAGTATTTT.

The V and J genes are TRBV5-1 and TRBJ1-4; the D gene is possibly TRBD1 (6 bases). This CDR3 has 16 amino acids. The germline CDR1 and CDR2 sequences are SGHRS and YFSETQ. Trimming cost V 7 bases and J 0 bases, with 16 bases left between them. The CDR3 coding sequence is TGCGCCAGCGCAACAGGGAGCGCTGCAACTAATGAAAAACTGTTTTTT. Translating gives CASATGSAATNEKLFF.

The chain couples TRBV25-1 to TRBJ1-4, with 7 bases that match TRBD1. Germline V gene lookup returns CDR1 MGHDK and CDR2 SYGVNS. This CDR3 has 15 residues. V lost 8 bases and J lost 2; bases outside the gene matches: 8. CDR3 in amino acids: CASQGTGATNEKLFF. CDR3 nucleotide sequence: TGTGCCAGCCAGGGTACAGGGGCGACTAATGAAAAACTGTTTTTT. The full variable domain, in which reference TRBV25-1 and TRBJ1-4 provide the parts outside the CDR3, is EADIYQTPRYLVIGTGKKITLECSQTMGHDKMYWYQQDPGMELHLIHYSYGVNSTEKGDLSSESTVSRIRTEHFPLTLESARPSHTSQYLCASQGTGATNEKLFFGSGTQLSVL.

The V and J genes are TRBV28 and TRBJ2-1, with D perhaps matching TRBD1 (6 bases). V dropped 2 bases and J dropped 6 bases, with 11 bases sitting between them. This CDR3 contains 14 residues. From germline, CDR1 is MDHEN and CDR2 SYDVKM. In DNA form, the CDR3 reads TGTGCCAGCAGTTTACCCCAGGGGTCCAATGAGCAGTTCTTC. Its protein is CASSLPQGSNEQFF.

In this sample, this clone turned up a few times. The genes are TRBV19 and TRBJ2-2, with D maybe TRBD2 (7 bases). CDR1 LNHDA and CDR2 SQIVND come from the germline V gene (reference sequence). The CDR3 length is 15 residues. V lost 9 bases to trimming and J lost 6 bases, with 20 bases between them. The CDR3 region has the DNA TGTGCCAGCCAAAGTAGGGGGGGTAAAGCCGGGGAGCTGTTTTTT. Residues: CASQSRGGKAGELFF.

The V and J genes are TRBV2 and TRBJ1-1; D gene unclear. This CDR3 comprises 12 residues. Between the trimmed V and J ends, which lost 5 bases and 3 bases, there was a span of 7 bases. Per germline, CDR1 SNHLY and CDR2 FYNNEI. CDR3 in amino acids: CASSTRDTEAFF. The CDR3 DNA is TGTGCCAGCAGTACCCGGGACACTGAAGCTTTCTTT.

V gene TRBV4-2 combines with J gene TRBJ1-6; 10 positions agree with TRBD1. There are 16 residues in the CDR3. In germline, CDR1 is LGHNA, CDR2 YNFKEQ. The V segment lost 8 bases and the J segment 1 base; nucleotides outside the gene matches: 5. CDR3 protein: CASGKGQGSYNSPLHF. The CDR3 DNA is TGTGCCAGCGGCAAGGGACAGGGGTCCTATAATTCACCCCTCCACTTT.

V is TRBV25-1 and J is TRBJ2-7; 11 bases match TRBD2. Trimming at V came to 4 bases and at J to 4 bases, leaving 15 bases not matched to a gene. The length of the CDR3 is 18 residues. Germline loops: CDR1 MGHDK, CDR2 SYGVNS. CDR3 sequence reads: CASSGPLTGTSGRYEQYF. The CDR3 nucleotides are TGTGCCAGCAGTGGGCCCCTCACCGGGACTAGCGGAAGGTACGAGCAGTACTTC.

J is TRBJ1-5 and V is TRBV28, with 8 bases matching TRBD1. J lost 6 bases, V lost 5 bases, and 3 bases had no gene match. This CDR3 is 13 amino acids long. Looked up from germline, CDR1 is MDHEN and CDR2 is SYDVKM. The chain's CDR3 is CASSGTGRQPQHF. The CDR3 coding sequence is TGTGCCAGCAGTGGGACAGGTCGTCAGCCCCAGCATTTT. The full variable domain, its missing parts supplied by reference TRBV28 and TRBJ1-5, is DVKVTQSSRYLVKRTGEKVFLECVQDMDHENMFWYRQDPGLGLRLIYFSYDVKMKEKGDIPEGYSVSREKKERFSLILESASTNQTSMYLCASSGTGRQPQHFGDGTRLSIL.

The chain couples TRBV6-5 to TRBJ2-1, with 8 bases aligning to TRBD1. The ends lost 5 bases at V and 14 bases at J; junction bases unmatched: 5. The CDR3 extends over 11 amino acids. Germline V gene data show CDR1 as MNHEY and CDR2 as SVGAGI. The CDR3 sequence: CASSQKGQEFF. The CDR3 bases are TGTGCCAGCAGTCAAAAGGGACAGGAGTTCTTC.

The chain couples TRBV12-3 or TRBV12-4 to TRBJ2-3; 7 nucleotides match TRBD2. The CDR3 spans 12 residues. V shed 9 bases and J 2 bases; nucleotides not matched to a gene: 2. The CDR3 coding sequence is TGTGCCAGGGCGGGAGCCACAGATACGCAGTATTTT. Protein sequence: CARAGATDTQYF.

This chain joins TRBV5-1 and TRBJ2-1, with D perhaps matching TRBD2 (5 bases). This CDR3 is built from 16 residues. V was trimmed by 0 bases and J by 9 bases, leaving 19 bases between them. Germline V lookup: CDR1 SGHRS, CDR2 YFSETQ. Here the CDR3 reads CASSLATSGTPSEQFF. CDR3 nucleotides: TGCGCCAGCAGCTTGGCCACCAGCGGAACGCCCAGTGAGCAGTTCTTC.